These 20 T cell receptor beta chains were sequenced from one sample in a study of CD8 T cells in ankylosing spondylitis. Regarding the study as a whole: Seemingly characteristic of ankylosing spondylitis blood was a TCR beta motif consisting of several highly homologous variants.

In TCRdb, the 5' RACE reads were re-called with MiXCR into one record per CDR3 protein. The sample lists 300,000 to 400,000 distinct CDR3 sequences, under 25% occurring once. These receptors lack a known antigen. Sequencing used blood, either unsorted or a sorted T cell fraction (not recorded which). The receptors come from a male donor with ankylosing spondylitis.

The rearrangement uses TRBV12-3 or TRBV12-4 and TRBJ2-3; D remains unclear. V shed 3 bases and J shed 0 bases, with 16 bases lying between them. CDR3 length equals 17 residues. The CDR3 nucleotides are TGTGCCAGCAGTTTTATCTCCGTGGACCTTAGCACAGATACGCAGTATTTT. It is translated as CASSFISVDLSTDTQYF.

This chain links TRBV18 with TRBJ2-5; D might be TRBD1 (6 bases). Germline CDR1 is KGHSH and CDR2 is LQKENI. CDR3 length equals 14 residues. V was pared by 3 bases and J by 3 bases, with 11 bases between. The CDR3 spells CASSPTTGKETQYF. CDR3 coding DNA: TGTGCCAGCTCACCTACGACAGGAAAAGAGACCCAGTACTTC.

This clonotype was detected a few times. The chain employs TRBV7-8 and TRBJ1-4; D unresolved. From germline, CDR1 is SGHVS and CDR2 FQNEAQ. The CDR3 has 14 residues. The V end lost 5 bases, the J end lost 7 bases, and 14 bases lay between the germline ends. The CDR3 spells CASSLTGGAEKLFF. The CDR3 region has the DNA TGTGCCAGCAGCCTGACTGGAGGCGCTGAAAAACTGTTTTTT.

This clonotype was found a few times. The CDR3 nucleotides are TGTGCCATCAGGGACATAACGTACGAGCAGTACTTC. Translated: CAIRDITYEQYF. The chain has TRBV10-3 and TRBJ2-7; a weak D match, TRBD1 (5 bases). Trimming removed 6 bases at V and 4 bases at J, with 10 bases between. The CDR3 totals 12 residues. Germline lookup yields CDR1 ENHRY and CDR2 SYGVKD.

The chain combines TRBV29-1 with TRBJ2-5; tentatively, D is TRBD2 (6 bases). Germline V gene data show CDR1 as SQVTM and CDR2 as ANQGSEA. V was shortened by 7 bases and J by 5 bases, with 23 bases between the two germline ends. This CDR3 is 15 amino acids long. This CDR3 reads CSGGNRTHWGETQYF. Here the CDR3 DNA reads TGCAGCGGCGGGAATCGGACTCACTGGGGGGAGACCCAGTACTTC.

The chain combines TRBV5-4 with TRBJ2-1; 10 positions agree with TRBD2. Germline V gene lookup returns CDR1 SGHNT and CDR2 YYREEE (reference sequence). The V segment lost 4 bases and the J segment 8 bases; nucleotides outside the gene matches: 9. This CDR3 region has 15 residues. The DNA of the CDR3 is TGTGCCAGCAGCCCTAGCGGGAGCCTTAATTATGAGCAGTTCTTC. Translation: CASSPSGSLNYEQFF.

A few counts support this clonotype. The rearrangement joins TRBV12-3 or TRBV12-4 to TRBJ2-4; D gene unclear. This CDR3 has 15 amino acids. Trimming removed 8 bases at V and 7 bases at J, with 21 bases between. The CDR3 region has the DNA TGTGCCAGCTCAGTTTCTGCTGACCTCTGGAACATTCAGTACTTC. Translation gives CASSVSADLWNIQYF.

Of note for this clonotype: The germline gene is not matched at one end of the junction; a read error may be the cause. CDR3 amino acids: CASSLVSDQPQHF. In DNA, the CDR3 is TGTGCCAGCAGCTTAGTTAGCGATCAGCCCCAGCATTTT. The gene calls are TRBV7-2 and TRBJ1-5; D is undetermined. Germline CDR1 and CDR2: SGHTA and FQGNSA. The CDR3 runs to 13 residues.

This clonotype was observed many times. The chain employs TRBV5-1 and TRBJ1-1; no definite D call. Germline values: CDR1 SGHRS, CDR2 YFSETQ. The CDR3 covers 13 residues. V dropped 5 bases and J dropped 2 bases, with 10 bases sitting between them. CDR3 sequence reads: CASRETPNTEAFF. CDR3 in DNA: TGCGCCAGCAGAGAAACACCAAACACTGAAGCTTTCTTT.

This chain links TRBV6-2 or TRBV6-3 with TRBJ1-2, with D possibly TRBD1 on 6 matching bases. Between the trimmed V and J ends, which lost 5 bases and 0 bases, there was a span of 13 bases. The CDR3 length is 15 residues. From germline, CDR1 is MNHEY and CDR2 SVGEGT. CDR3 region: CASSLTGSTNYGYTF. In nucleotides, the CDR3 is TGTGCCAGCAGTCTGACAGGTTCCACTAACTATGGCTACACCTTC.

The V and J genes are TRBV29-1 and TRBJ1-5, with D maybe TRBD1 (5 bases). CDR1 is SQVTM and CDR2 is ANQGSEA in the germline V gene. This CDR3 region has 16 residues. Trimming cost V 6 bases and J 2 bases, with 20 bases left between them. CDR3 nucleotide sequence: TGCAGCGTCGGCCACGGTGGGGCGGATGGCAATCAGCCCCAGCATTTT. Protein: CSVGHGGADGNQPQHF.

This clonotype was seen more than once but under ten times. This chain joins TRBV5-1 and TRBJ1-1, with D tentatively TRBD1 (6 bases). Trimming took off 0 bases at V and 0 bases at J, with 12 bases between the two ends. From germline, CDR1 is SGHRS and CDR2 YFSETQ. The CDR3 extends over 16 amino acids. The CDR3 loop reads CASSLVGGRLNTEAFF. Written as DNA, the CDR3 is TGCGCCAGCAGCTTGGTCGGGGGGCGTCTGAACACTGAAGCTTTCTTT.

This clonotype was detected ten times or more. This chain links TRBV28 with TRBJ2-1; the D gene could be TRBD1 or TRBD2 (6 bases each). CDR1 is MDHEN, CDR2 SYDVKM, per germline. V was shortened by 3 bases and J by 10 bases, with 10 bases between the two germline ends. This CDR3 region has 12 residues. CDR3 protein: CASSFRGGEQFF. The CDR3 bases are TGTGCCAGCAGTTTCAGGGGAGGCGAGCAGTTCTTC.

The chain recombines TRBV20-1 with TRBJ2-6, with D perhaps matching TRBD1 (6 bases). Germline V gives CDR1 DFQATT, CDR2 SNEGSKA (reference sequence). CDR3 length: 16 residues. Trimming took off 7 bases at V and 4 bases at J, with 20 bases between the two ends. CDR3 in amino acids: CSGIWGPPTGANVLTF. In DNA form, the CDR3 reads TGCAGTGGAATCTGGGGGCCGCCGACCGGGGCCAACGTCCTGACTTTC.

The table lists this clonotype with a few counts. V and J are TRBV28 and TRBJ2-7; a possible D gene is TRBD2 (5 bases). The CDR3 contains 12 residues. Trimming removed 4 bases from V and 5 bases from J, with 9 bases in between. Germline V gene lookup returns CDR1 MDHEN and CDR2 SYDVKM. CDR3 sequence: CASSSRADEQYF. The DNA for the CDR3 is TGTGCCAGCAGTTCGCGAGCGGACGAGCAGTACTTC. Full variable domain (missing parts from reference TRBV28 and TRBJ2-7): DVKVTQSSRYLVKRTGEKVFLECVQDMDHENMFWYRQDPGLGLRLIYFSYDVKMKEKGDIPEGYSVSREKKERFSLILESASTNQTSMYLCASSSRADEQYFGPGTRLTVT.

The chain couples TRBV28 to TRBJ1-2; TRBD1 might be the D (6 bases). CDR3 length equals 14 residues. The germline CDR1 and CDR2 sequences are MDHEN and SYDVKM. V was clipped by 2 bases and J by 2 bases, with 9 bases between them. CDR3 residues: CASSLHRDNYGYTF. In DNA, the CDR3 is TGTGCCAGCAGTTTACACAGGGACAACTATGGCTACACCTTC.

Only a few counts were recorded for this clonotype. The chain carries TRBV7-3 and TRBJ2-5; perhaps TRBD2 as D (6 bases). Germline V gene data show CDR1 as SGHTA and CDR2 as FQGTGA. Trimming cost V 1 base and J 4 bases, with 10 bases left between them. The CDR3 is 14 amino acids. The CDR3 nucleotides are TGTGCCAGCAGCTTAATGGGGGGTCCAGAGACCCAGTACTTC. Amino acids: CASSLMGGPETQYF.

The genes are TRBV5-1 and TRBJ2-3; 8 bases align to TRBD1. V shed 0 bases and J 4 bases; nucleotides not matched to a gene: 4. The CDR3 has 15 amino acids. Germline CDR1 is SGHRS and CDR2 is YFSETQ. The CDR3 DNA reads as TGCGCCAGCAGCTTGGCGCAGGGGGCCGCAGATACGCAGTATTTT. This translates into CASSLAQGAADTQYF. Based on the CDR3 plus reference TRBV5-1 and TRBJ2-3, the full variable domain is KAGVTQTPRYLIKTRGQQVTLSCSPISGHRSVSWYQQTPGQGLQFLFEYFSETQRNKGNFPGRFSGRQFSNSRSEMNVSTLELGDSALYLCASSLAQGAADTQYFGPGTRLTVL.

The chain joins TRBV11-2 to TRBJ2-1; D might be TRBD1 (6 bases). Trimming removed 2 bases from V and 10 bases from J, with 15 bases in between. CDR1 and CDR2 (germline): SGHAT, FQNNGV. The CDR3 extends over 14 amino acids. In nucleotides, the CDR3 is TGTGCCAGCAGCTTAAGGGGGTTTGAAGGGGAGCAGTTCTTC. This encodes CASSLRGFEGEQFF. Based on the CDR3 plus reference TRBV11-2 and TRBJ2-1, the full variable domain is EAGVAQSPRYKIIEKRQSVAFWCNPISGHATLYWYQQILGQGPKLLIQFQNNGVVDDSQLPKDRFSAERLKGVDSTLKIQPAKLEDSAVYLCASSLRGFEGEQFFGPGTRLTVL.

The V call is TRBV4-1, the J call TRBJ2-3, with 8 bases aligning to TRBD2. The CDR3 extends over 16 amino acids. Trimming at V came to 0 bases and at J to 1 base, leaving 3 bases not matched to a gene. The V gene's germline CDR1 is MGHRA and CDR2 YSYEKL. Here the CDR3 reads CASSQEDGRGTDTQYF. In DNA, the CDR3 is TGCGCCAGCAGCCAAGAAGACGGGAGGGGCACAGATACGCAGTATTTT.